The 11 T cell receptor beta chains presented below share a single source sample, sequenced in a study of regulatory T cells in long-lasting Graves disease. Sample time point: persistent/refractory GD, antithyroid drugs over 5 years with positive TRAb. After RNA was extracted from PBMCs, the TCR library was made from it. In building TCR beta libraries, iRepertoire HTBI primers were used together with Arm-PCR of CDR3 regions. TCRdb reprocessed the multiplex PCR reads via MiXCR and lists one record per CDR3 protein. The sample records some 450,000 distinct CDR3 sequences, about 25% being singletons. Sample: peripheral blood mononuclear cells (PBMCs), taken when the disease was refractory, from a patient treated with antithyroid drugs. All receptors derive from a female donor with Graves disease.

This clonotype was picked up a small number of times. CDR3 protein: CASQGLWNTEAFF. DNA of the CDR3: TGCGCCAGCCAGGGTCTGTGGAACACTGAAGCTTTCTTT. V gene TRBV5-1 combines with J gene TRBJ1-1; TRBD1 might be the D (5 bases). This CDR3 has 13 amino acids. Trimming cost V 7 bases and J 1 base, with 11 bases left between them. Per germline, CDR1 SGHRS and CDR2 YFSETQ.

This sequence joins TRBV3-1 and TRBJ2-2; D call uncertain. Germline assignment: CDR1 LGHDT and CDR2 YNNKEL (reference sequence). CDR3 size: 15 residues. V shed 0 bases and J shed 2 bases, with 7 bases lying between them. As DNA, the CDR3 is TGTGCCAGCAGCCAAGATGACGGAAACACCGGGGAGCTGTTTTTT. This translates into CASSQDDGNTGELFF. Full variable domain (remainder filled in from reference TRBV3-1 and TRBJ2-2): DTAVSQTPKYLVTQMGNDKSIKCEQNLGHDTMYWYKQDSKKFLKIMFSYNNKELIINETVPNRFSPKSPDKAHLNLHINSLELGDSAVYFCASSQDDGNTGELFFGEGSRLTVL.

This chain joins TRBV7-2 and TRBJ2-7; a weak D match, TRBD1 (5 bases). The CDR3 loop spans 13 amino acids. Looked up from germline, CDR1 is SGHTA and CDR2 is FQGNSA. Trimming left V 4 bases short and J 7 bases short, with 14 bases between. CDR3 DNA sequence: TGTGCCAGCAGCTCCCGGGCAGCAGGGGAGCAGTACTTC. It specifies CASSSRAAGEQYF.

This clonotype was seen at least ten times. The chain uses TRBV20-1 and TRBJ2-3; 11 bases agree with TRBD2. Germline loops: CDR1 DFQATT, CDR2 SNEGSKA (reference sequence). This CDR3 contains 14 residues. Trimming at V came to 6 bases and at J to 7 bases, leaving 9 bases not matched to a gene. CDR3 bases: TGCAGTGCGTACGGGACTAGCGGACGGAATACGCAGTATTTT. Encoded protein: CSAYGTSGRNTQYF.

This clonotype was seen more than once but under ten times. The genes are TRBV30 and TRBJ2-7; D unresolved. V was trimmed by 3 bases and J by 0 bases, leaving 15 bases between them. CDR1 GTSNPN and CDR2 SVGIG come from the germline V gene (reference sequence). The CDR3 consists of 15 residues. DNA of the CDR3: TGTGCCTGGAGCCGGCAGGCCTTGATCTCCTACGAGCAGTACTTC. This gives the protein CAWSRQALISYEQYF.

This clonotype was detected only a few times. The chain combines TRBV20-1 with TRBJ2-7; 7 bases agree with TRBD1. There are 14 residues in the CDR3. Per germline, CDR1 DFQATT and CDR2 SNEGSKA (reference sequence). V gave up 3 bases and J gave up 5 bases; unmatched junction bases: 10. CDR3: CSARRGGNSDEQYF. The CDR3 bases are TGCAGTGCTAGGAGAGGGGGCAATTCTGACGAGCAGTACTTC.

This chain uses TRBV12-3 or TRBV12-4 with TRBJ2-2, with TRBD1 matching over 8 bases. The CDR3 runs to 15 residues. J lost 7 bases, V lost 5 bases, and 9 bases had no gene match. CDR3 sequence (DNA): TGTGCCAGCAGTGGATCCCAGGGGGCCGTCGGGGAGCTGTTTTTT. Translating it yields CASSGSQGAVGELFF.

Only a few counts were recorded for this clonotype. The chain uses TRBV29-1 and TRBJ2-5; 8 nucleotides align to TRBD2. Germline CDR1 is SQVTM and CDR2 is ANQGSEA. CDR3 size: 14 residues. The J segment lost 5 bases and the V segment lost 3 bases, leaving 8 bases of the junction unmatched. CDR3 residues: CSVEGEIAGETQYF. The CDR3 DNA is TGCAGCGTTGAGGGGGAAATAGCGGGGGAGACCCAGTACTTC.

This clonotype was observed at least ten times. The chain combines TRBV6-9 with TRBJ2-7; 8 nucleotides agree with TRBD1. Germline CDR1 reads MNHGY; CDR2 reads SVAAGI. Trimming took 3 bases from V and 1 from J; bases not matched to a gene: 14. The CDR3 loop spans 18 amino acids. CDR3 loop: CASSYRRRGQGPSYEQYF. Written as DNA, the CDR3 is TGTGCCAGCAGTTACCGCCGACGCGGACAGGGACCATCCTACGAGCAGTACTTC.

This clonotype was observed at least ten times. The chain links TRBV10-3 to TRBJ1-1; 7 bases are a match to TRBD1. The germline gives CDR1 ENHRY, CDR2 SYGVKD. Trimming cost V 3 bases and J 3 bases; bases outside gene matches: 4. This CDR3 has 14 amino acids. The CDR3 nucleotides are TGTGCCATCAGTGAAGGGGGCGCGGACACTGAAGCTTTCTTT. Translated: CAISEGGADTEAFF.

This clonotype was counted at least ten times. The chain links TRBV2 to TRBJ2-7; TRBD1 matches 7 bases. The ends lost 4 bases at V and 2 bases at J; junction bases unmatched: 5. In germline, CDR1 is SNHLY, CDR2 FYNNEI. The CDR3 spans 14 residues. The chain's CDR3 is CASSVYRGAYEQYF. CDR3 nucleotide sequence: TGTGCCAGCAGTGTCTACAGGGGAGCCTACGAGCAGTACTTC.